Below, 14 T cell receptor beta chains from the same sample are listed, as sequenced in a study of PD-1 blockade in classical Hodgkin lymphoma. Assay used: immunoSEQ multiplex PCR; TCRdb lists only in-frame clones, some missing. The sample has roughly 40,000 clones, around 86% seen once. Every patient had relapsed following autologous stem cell transplantation, and cohorts differed in brentuximab vedotin exposure. The sequenced sample was peripheral blood mononuclear cells (PBMCs), obtained at baseline. Receptors originate from a human donor with classical Hodgkin lymphoma.

V gene TRBV6-5 combines with J gene TRBJ1-2, with 8 bases identical to TRBD1. Germline CDR1 is MNHEY and CDR2 is SVGAGI. The CDR3 loop spans 14 amino acids. V dropped 0 bases and J dropped 6; count of bases not matched to a gene: 3. CDR3 nucleotide sequence: TGTGCCAGCAGTTACTCAGCAGGGGGCCATGGCTACACCTTC. It yields the protein CASSYSAGGHGYTF.

The gene calls are TRBV27 and TRBJ2-3; D is unclear. Germline CDR1 and CDR2: MNHEY and SMNVEV (reference sequence). The CDR3 has 13 amino acids. Trimming removed 5 bases at V and 5 bases at J, with 11 bases between. Written as DNA, the CDR3 is TGTGCCAGCAGTCCCTCCCCCAGAGATACGCAGTATTTT. It encodes CASSPSPRDTQYF.

The table lists this clone with a count of one. The rearrangement uses TRBV9 and TRBJ2-3, with a tentative D call TRBD1 (5 bases). The CDR3 has 15 residues. Germline CDR1 reads SGDLS; CDR2 reads YYNGEE. Trimming pared 3 bases from V and 1 base from J, leaving 12 bases between. The CDR3 nucleotides are TGTGCCAGCAGCGGTATTGGGGCGCGCACAGATACGCAGTATTTT. Translating gives CASSGIGARTDTQYF.

The chain links TRBV18 to TRBJ2-1, with a weak D call TRBD2 (6 bases). Deletions cut 8 bases from V and 10 bases from J, with 12 bases between. CDR3 size: 11 residues. Germline V gene sequence: CDR1 KGHSH, CDR2 LQKENI. The DNA for the CDR3 is TGTGCCAGCCTCGGAGGACTAGAGCAGTTCTTC. It encodes CASLGGLEQFF. Variable domain in full (rest from reference TRBV18 and TRBJ2-1): NAGVMQNPRHLVRRRGQEARLRCSPMKGHSHVYWYRQLPEEGLKFMVYLQKENIIDESGMPKERFSAEFPKEGPSILRIQQVVRGDSAAYFCASLGGLEQFFGPGTRLTVL.

The genes are TRBV4-2 and TRBJ2-5; D uncertain. This CDR3 is built from 15 residues. Deletions cut 5 bases from V and 4 bases from J, with 17 bases between. CDR1 and CDR2 from the germline V gene are LGHNA and YNFKEQ. The CDR3 loop reads CASSESSTVTETQYF. CDR3 sequence (DNA): TGTGCCAGCAGCGAAAGTTCAACAGTAACAGAGACCCAGTACTTC.

The chain has TRBV7-9 and TRBJ1-2, with 8 bases lining up with TRBD1. V gave up 11 bases and J gave up 6 bases; unmatched junction bases: 5. Per the germline V gene, CDR1 is SEHNR and CDR2 is FQNEAQ (reference sequence). There are 11 residues in the CDR3. The CDR3 coding sequence is TGTGCCGTACAGGGGGGACATGGCTACACCTTC. Its protein product is CAVQGGHGYTF.

V gene TRBV6-5 combines with J gene TRBJ1-2; D is uncertain. The CDR3 extends over 14 amino acids. Trimming took off 0 bases at V and 0 bases at J, with 5 bases between the two ends. Germline V lookup: CDR1 MNHEY, CDR2 SVGAGI. CDR3 loop: CASSYSRANYGYTF. DNA for the CDR3: TGTGCCAGCAGTTACTCGAGAGCTAACTATGGCTACACCTTC.

The chain recombines TRBV25-1 with TRBJ2-1, with 7 bases that match TRBD1. The germline V gene encodes CDR1 MGHDK and CDR2 SYGVNS. The CDR3 sequence is 16 residues long. V gave up 4 bases and J gave up 4 bases; unmatched junction bases: 10. The CDR3 DNA reads as TGTGCCAGCAGTGTGACAGGGAGAGGTGGGTACAATGAGCAGTTCTTC. The encoded protein is CASSVTGRGGYNEQFF.

This clone was detected only once. The CDR3 DNA reads as TGTGCCAGCATCGGGACAGTCTCCTACAATGAGCAGTTCTTC. This gives the protein CASIGTVSYNEQFF. V usage is TRBV6-1 and J usage is TRBJ2-1; TRBD1 agrees at 7 bases. The V gene's germline CDR1 is MNHNS and CDR2 SASEGT. The CDR3 has 14 amino acids. The V segment lost 7 bases and the J segment 0 bases; nucleotides outside the gene matches: 3.

In its sample, this clone was seen once. The chain combines TRBV9 with TRBJ1-5, with a possible D match to TRBD1 (5 bases). Trimming removed 3 bases from V and 0 bases from J, with 10 bases in between. Per germline, CDR1 SGDLS and CDR2 YYNGEE. CDR3 length: 15 residues. The CDR3 DNA reads as TGTGCCAGCAGCGACGGGACGGATAGCAATCAGCCCCAGCATTTT. Protein: CASSDGTDSNQPQHF.

The chain uses TRBV6-5 and TRBJ2-5; 7 bases align to TRBD1. The CDR3 covers 14 residues. From germline, CDR1 is MNHEY and CDR2 SVGAGI. After removal of 0 bases from V and 4 bases from J, the junction contained 2 bases not matched to a gene. DNA for the CDR3: TGTGCCAGCAGTTACTCGACAGGGCCAGAGACCCAGTACTTC. It is translated as CASSYSTGPETQYF.

This chain joins TRBV6-6 and TRBJ1-1, with D perhaps matching TRBD1 (5 bases). Germline V gene lookup returns CDR1 MNHNY and CDR2 SVGAGI (reference sequence). The CDR3 has 14 residues. Trimming cost V 4 bases and J 5 bases, with 14 bases left between them. CDR3 region: CASSSEGRRTEAFF. CDR3 in DNA: TGTGCCAGCAGTTCAGAGGGGCGCAGGACTGAAGCTTTCTTT.

V gene TRBV19 combines with J gene TRBJ1-3; D is unresolved. V was cut by 3 bases and J by 1 base, with 13 bases left in between. This CDR3 is 16 amino acids long. The germline gives CDR1 LNHDA, CDR2 SQIVND (reference sequence). CDR3 protein: CASSIRQYASGNTIYF. CDR3 nucleotides: TGTGCCAGTAGTATTCGGCAGTATGCTTCTGGAAACACCATATATTTT.

The chain links TRBV7-9 to TRBJ1-4; no clear D gene. The CDR3 has 12 amino acids. Germline V gene data show CDR1 as SEHNR and CDR2 as FQNEAQ (reference sequence). Between the trimmed V and J ends, which lost 1 base and 8 bases, there was a span of 5 bases. CDR3 nucleotides: TGTGCCAGCAGCTTAGGGCGGGAAAAACTGTTTTTT. It codes for CASSLGREKLFF.